Sequencing of this T cell receptor (beta chain) was carried out in a study of shared clonotypes between healthy human individuals. Whole-study findings and limits: Rarefaction analysis demonstrated incomplete sorted-subset sequencing notwithstanding large depth.

Into CD45RA+ naive and CD45RA-negative memory subsets, the CD4+ cells were split. As to this clone: As yet, its antigen is unknown.

Losses at the gene ends were 4 bases for V and 0 bases for J; bases not matched to a gene: 7. This CDR3 spans 16 amino acids. The germline gives CDR1 ENHRY, CDR2 SYGVKD. Method: immunoSEQ multiplex PCR; TCRdb's copy keeps in-frame clones and lacks some. Among 1,400,000 or so clones listed, 98% were seen once. The clonotype originates from a man between 25 and 39 years old in good health. V gene TRBV10-3 combines with J gene TRBJ2-3; 7 positions agree with TRBD2. The material sequenced was naive CD4+ T cells sorted from blood. The subset denotes: CD45RA+ positively selected. The CDR3 loop is CAISGPSGASTDTQYF. The CDR3 DNA follows: TGTGCCATCAGTGGCCCCAGCGGGGCTAGCACAGATACGCAGTATTTT.